This T cell receptor (beta chain) was identified during a study of blood T cell repertoires in COVID-19 (dated by TCRdb to 2020 to 2021). Turning to the overall study: Samples covering the acute and convalescent phases of COVID-19 were provided by collaborators in the United States, Italy and Spain. The prospective study material was composed of cDNA or gDNA derived from T cells, B-cell-depleted T cells, or PBMCs. Subjects who had been exposed to COVID-19, were actively infected with it, or had recovered from it provided the deeply sampled blood TCRbeta repertoires that made up the dataset. A freely available public database, intended as a resource for researchers studying the immune response to SARS-CoV-2, is where the repertoires were released. The samples were drawn from two sources: the first 160 participants of the ongoing ImmuneRACE study, and 950 to 1,500 subjects contributed by 6 global collaborators. Nearly every sample came with metadata listing a de-identified subject ID, COVID-19 status, age in years and sex. HLA class I and class II types, where available, came from metadata supplied by the sample provider rather than from assay-based typing.

Study-wide conclusions, independent of this receptor: The amount of clinical and demographic metadata varied by source and participant and was provided uncurated.

V ends up 1 base short and J 2 bases short, with an unmatched junction base count of 4. The germline V gene encodes CDR1 LNHDA and CDR2 SQIVND (reference sequence). From cysteine to phenylalanine, the CDR3 is 15 amino acids long. This entry keeps only the CDR3 DNA: 45 bases, framed from base 1. Whole blood was collected in K2EDTA tubes by collaborating institutions according to the institutions' own protocols. For TCRbeta analysis, collaborators shipped samples in one of three forms: frozen whole blood, isolated PBMCs, or DNA extracted from either of those sample types. TCRbeta CDR3 regions were amplified from genomic DNA using the immunoSEQ Assay, a bias-controlled multiplex PCR. From the authors' description of their analysis: Within the assay, amplification of reference gene primers was used to estimate how many nucleated cells each sample contained. Sequence reads were collapsed and filtered to measure the absolute abundance of every unique TCRbeta CDR3 rearrangement. For each sample, productive Simpson clonality was calculated as the square root of Simpson's diversity index over productive rearrangements. The table comes from immuneACCESS by way of TCRdb, which keeps in-frame sequences with V and J called. Part of the clones is missing from these tables; in studies checked, under half for an unresolved V gene and the rest for unknown reasons. D and trimming come from the DNA, and the V and J calls and clone size come from that table. The sample records roughly 230,000 clones, 88% of which are singletons. About 0.65% of the sample comes from the top ten.

On this clone itself: What this receptor recognizes is not known. Within one base of it there is no much larger clone, and no base qualities were kept. Other nucleotide sequences in the sample specify the same CDR3.

Recombination connected TRBV19 to TRBJ1-2, with 7 bases aligning to TRBD1. The TCR sequence derives from a human donor in a cohort sampled during active COVID-19. Sequenced: peripheral blood. The CDR3 loop reads CASSIGTGVNYGYTF. The DNA reads TGTGCCAGTAGTATAGGTACAGGGGTCAACTATGGCTACACCTTC.